Listed below are T cell receptor beta chains from one sample, sequenced in a study of cytomegalovirus exposure and HLA in healthy donors. TCRdb's table, derived via immunoSEQ multiplex PCR, lists solely in-frame clones and lacks some. The repertoire holds 150,000 or so clones, with approximately 82% as singletons. The sample was PBMCs. All receptors derive from a male donor in good health and CMV-seropositive. Both conserved end residues are part of each CDR3. Each record gives: clone size, D gene, J gene, V gene, CDR3 DNA, CDR3 protein. D genes are given only for firm matches. Expanded clones are given a class, and other clones once, few, many or no size at all.

clone_size: few; d_call: TRBD1; j_call: TRBJ2-4; v_call: TRBV15; cdr3_nt: TGTGCCACCAGCAGAGACTGGGACAGCAAAAACAGTCAGTACTTC; cdr3_aa: CATSRDWDSKNSQYF
clone_size: .; d_call: TRBD2; j_call: TRBJ2-7; v_call: TRBV11-3; cdr3_nt: TGTGCCAGCAGCTTAGGTAGCGGGGACGACGAGCAGTACTTC; cdr3_aa: CASSLGSGDDEQYF
clone_size: .; d_call: .; j_call: TRBJ1-4; v_call: TRBV6-5; cdr3_nt: TGTGCCAGCAGTTACTCGAGTACGTTTAAAACCGAAAAACTGTTTTTT; cdr3_aa: CASSYSSTFKTEKLFF
clone_size: .; d_call: .; j_call: TRBJ1-4; v_call: TRBV25-1; cdr3_nt: TGTGCCAGCAGTGAATATCGGGGGAGGTTCCATGAAAAACTGTTTTTT; cdr3_aa: CASSEYRGRFHEKLFF
clone_size: .; d_call: .; j_call: TRBJ2-1; v_call: TRBV30; cdr3_nt: TGTGCCTGGAGTGTAGGTTCAGGGGCGCAGTTCTTC; cdr3_aa: CAWSVGSGAQFF
clone_size: .; d_call: .; j_call: TRBJ2-1; v_call: TRBV10-3; cdr3_nt: TGTGCCATCAGTGAGTCTGGAGGGAGTAGGAATGAGCAGTTCTTC; cdr3_aa: CAISESGGSRNEQFF
clone_size: .; d_call: .; j_call: TRBJ2-5; v_call: TRBV9; cdr3_nt: TGTGCCAGCAGCGTAGGACAGCTCCAAGAGGCCCAGTACTTC; cdr3_aa: CASSVGQLQEAQYF
clone_size: few; d_call: TRBD1; j_call: TRBJ1-6; v_call: TRBV5-1; cdr3_nt: TGCGCCAGCAGCCTCAGGACAGGAAATTCACCCCTCCACTTT; cdr3_aa: CASSLRTGNSPLHF
clone_size: .; d_call: TRBD1; j_call: TRBJ2-1; v_call: TRBV29-1; cdr3_nt: TGCAGCGTAACAGGGGGCTCCTACAATGAGCAGTTCTTC; cdr3_aa: CSVTGGSYNEQFF
clone_size: .; d_call: TRBD2; j_call: TRBJ2-1; v_call: TRBV19; cdr3_nt: TGTGCCAGTAGTATTACCCTACTAGCGGGAGGTAACAATGAGCAGTTCTTC; cdr3_aa: CASSITLLAGGNNEQFF
clone_size: few; d_call: .; j_call: TRBJ1-2; v_call: TRBV7-2; cdr3_nt: TGTGCCAGCAGCGAAGCCACGGTTTTCTATGGCTACACCTTC; cdr3_aa: CASSEATVFYGYTF
clone_size: .; d_call: TRBD1; j_call: TRBJ2-1; v_call: TRBV5-1; cdr3_nt: TGCGCCAGCAGCTTGGGACAGGGTTCCTACAATGAGCAGTTCTTC; cdr3_aa: CASSLGQGSYNEQFF